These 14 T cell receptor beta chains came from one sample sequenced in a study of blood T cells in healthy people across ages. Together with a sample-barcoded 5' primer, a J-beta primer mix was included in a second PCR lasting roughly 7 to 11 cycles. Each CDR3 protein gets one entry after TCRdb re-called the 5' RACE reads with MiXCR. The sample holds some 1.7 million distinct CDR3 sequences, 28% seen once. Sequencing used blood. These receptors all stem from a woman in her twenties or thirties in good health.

The CDR3, as DNA: TGCAGCGCCATCCGGTCTCCAGCGAGAGGTACGAACTATGGCTACACCTTC. Translating gives CSAIRSPARGTNYGYTF. This chain uses TRBV29-1 with TRBJ1-2; D gene uncertain. Germline V lookup: CDR1 SQVTM, CDR2 ANQGSEA. Trimming shortened V by 7 bases and J by 2 bases, and 26 bases separated the two germline ends. The CDR3 extends over 17 amino acids.

CDR3 in DNA: TGCAGTGCTAGGGAGCGGGCCTGGAATGAGCAGTACTTC. Translated: CSARERAWNEQYF. This chain connects TRBV20-1 to TRBJ2-5; a weak D match, TRBD2 (6 bases). Trimming cost V 3 bases and J 11 bases, with 19 bases left between them. This CDR3 has 13 amino acids. Looked up from germline, CDR1 is DFQATT and CDR2 is SNEGSKA (reference sequence).

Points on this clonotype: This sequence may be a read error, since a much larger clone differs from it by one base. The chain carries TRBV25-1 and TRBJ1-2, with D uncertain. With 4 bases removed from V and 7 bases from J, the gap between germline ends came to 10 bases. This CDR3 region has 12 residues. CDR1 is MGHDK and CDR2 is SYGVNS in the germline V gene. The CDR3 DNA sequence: TGTGCCAGCAGTGGACAAGCCCGTGGCTACACCTTC. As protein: CASSGQARGYTF.

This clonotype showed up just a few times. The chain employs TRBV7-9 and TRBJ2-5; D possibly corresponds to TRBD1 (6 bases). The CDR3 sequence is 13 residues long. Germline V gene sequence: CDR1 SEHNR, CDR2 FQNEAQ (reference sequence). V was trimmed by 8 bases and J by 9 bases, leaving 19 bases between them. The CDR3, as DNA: TGTGCCAGCCTCGGTGGGGGCGGAATATCCCAGTACTTC. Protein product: CASLGGGGISQYF.

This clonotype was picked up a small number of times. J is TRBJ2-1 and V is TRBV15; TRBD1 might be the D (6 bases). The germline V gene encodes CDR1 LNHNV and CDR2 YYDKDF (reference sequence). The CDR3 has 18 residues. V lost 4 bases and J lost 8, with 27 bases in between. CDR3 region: CATSNRDTGTRLVDEQFF. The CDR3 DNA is TGTGCCACCAGCAACAGGGACACCGGGACGAGGCTGGTGGATGAGCAGTTCTTC.

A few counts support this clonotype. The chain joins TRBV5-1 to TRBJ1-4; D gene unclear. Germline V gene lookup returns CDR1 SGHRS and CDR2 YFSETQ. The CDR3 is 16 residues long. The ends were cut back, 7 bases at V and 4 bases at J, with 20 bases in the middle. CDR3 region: CASRLSTATLNEKLFF. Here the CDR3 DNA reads TGCGCCAGCCGGTTGTCTACGGCAACCCTTAATGAAAAACTGTTTTTT.

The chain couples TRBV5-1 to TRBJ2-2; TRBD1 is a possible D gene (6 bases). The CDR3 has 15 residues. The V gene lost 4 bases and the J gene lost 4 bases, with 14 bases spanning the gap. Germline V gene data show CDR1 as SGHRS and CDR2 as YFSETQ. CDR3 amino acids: CASSIRRGGTGELFF. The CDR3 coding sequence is TGCGCCAGCAGCATCCGGAGAGGGGGCACCGGGGAGCTGTTTTTT.

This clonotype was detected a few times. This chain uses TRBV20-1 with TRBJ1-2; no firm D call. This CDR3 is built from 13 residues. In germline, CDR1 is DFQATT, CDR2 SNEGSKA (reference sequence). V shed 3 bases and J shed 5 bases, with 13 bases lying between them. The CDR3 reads CSASLGIRYGYTF. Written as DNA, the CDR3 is TGCAGTGCTAGTCTCGGGATTCGGTATGGCTACACCTTC.

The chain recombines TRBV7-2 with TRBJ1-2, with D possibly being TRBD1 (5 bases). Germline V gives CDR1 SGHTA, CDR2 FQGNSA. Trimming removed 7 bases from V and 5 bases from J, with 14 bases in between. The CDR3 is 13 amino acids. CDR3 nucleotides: TGTGCCAGCAACAGGTTGGGGAGATATGGCTACACCTTC. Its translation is CASNRLGRYGYTF. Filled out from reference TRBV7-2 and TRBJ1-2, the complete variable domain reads GAGVSQSPSNKVTEKGKDVELRCDPISGHTALYWYRQSLGQGLEFLIYFQGNSAPDKSGLPSDRFSAERTGGSVSTLTIQRTQQEDSAVYLCASNRLGRYGYTFGSGTRLTVV.

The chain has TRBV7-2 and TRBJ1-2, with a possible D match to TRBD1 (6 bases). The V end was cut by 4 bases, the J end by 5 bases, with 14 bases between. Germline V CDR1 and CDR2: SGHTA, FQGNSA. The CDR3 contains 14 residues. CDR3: CASSWIRRGYGYTF. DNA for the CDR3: TGTGCCAGCAGCTGGATCAGGAGGGGGTATGGCTACACCTTC. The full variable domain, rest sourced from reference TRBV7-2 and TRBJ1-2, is GAGVSQSPSNKVTEKGKDVELRCDPISGHTALYWYRQSLGQGLEFLIYFQGNSAPDKSGLPSDRFSAERTGGSVSTLTIQRTQQEDSAVYLCASSWIRRGYGYTFGSGTRLTVV.

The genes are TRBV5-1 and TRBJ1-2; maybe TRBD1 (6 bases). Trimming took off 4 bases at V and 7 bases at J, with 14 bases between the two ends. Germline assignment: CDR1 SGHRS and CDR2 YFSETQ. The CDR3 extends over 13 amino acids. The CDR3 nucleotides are TGCGCCAGCAGCCAAACAGGGAACGGTGGCTACACCTTC. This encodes CASSQTGNGGYTF.

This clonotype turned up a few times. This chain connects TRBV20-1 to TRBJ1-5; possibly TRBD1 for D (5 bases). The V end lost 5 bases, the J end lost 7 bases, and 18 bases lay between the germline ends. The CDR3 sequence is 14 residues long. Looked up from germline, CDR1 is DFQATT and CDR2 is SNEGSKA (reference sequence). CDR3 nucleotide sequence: TGCAGTGCTCGAGGGCCCGGGGAGGGGCAGCCCCAGCATTTT. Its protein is CSARGPGEGQPQHF.

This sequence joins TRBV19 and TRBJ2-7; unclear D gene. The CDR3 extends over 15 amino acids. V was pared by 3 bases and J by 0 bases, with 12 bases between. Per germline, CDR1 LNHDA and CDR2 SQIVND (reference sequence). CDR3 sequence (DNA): TGTGCCAGTAGTATTGGGCCCTTTGGCTCCTACGAGCAGTACTTC. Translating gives CASSIGPFGSYEQYF.

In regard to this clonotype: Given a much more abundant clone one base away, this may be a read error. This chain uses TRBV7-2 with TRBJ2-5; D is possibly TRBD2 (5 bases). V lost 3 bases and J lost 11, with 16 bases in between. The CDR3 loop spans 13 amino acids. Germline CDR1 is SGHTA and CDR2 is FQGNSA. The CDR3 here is CASSFGMVRGQYF. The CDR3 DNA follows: TGTGCCAGCAGCTTCGGTATGGTGAGAGGGCAGTACTTC.